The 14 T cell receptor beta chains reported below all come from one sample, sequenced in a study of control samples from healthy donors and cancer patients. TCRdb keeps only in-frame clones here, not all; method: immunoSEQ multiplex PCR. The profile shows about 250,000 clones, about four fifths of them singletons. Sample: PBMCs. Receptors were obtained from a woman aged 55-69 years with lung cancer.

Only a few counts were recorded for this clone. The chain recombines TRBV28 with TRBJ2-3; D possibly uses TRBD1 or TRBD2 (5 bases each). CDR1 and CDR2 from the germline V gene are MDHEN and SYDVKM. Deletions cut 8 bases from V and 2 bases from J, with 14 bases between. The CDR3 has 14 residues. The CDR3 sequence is CASWGWRNTDTQYF. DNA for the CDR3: TGTGCCAGCTGGGGGTGGCGAAACACAGATACGCAGTATTTT.

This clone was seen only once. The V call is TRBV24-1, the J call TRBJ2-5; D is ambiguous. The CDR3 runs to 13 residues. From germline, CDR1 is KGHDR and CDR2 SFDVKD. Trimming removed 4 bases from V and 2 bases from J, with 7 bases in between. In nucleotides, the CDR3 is TGTGCCACCAGTGACACACAACAAGAGACCCAGTACTTC. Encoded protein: CATSDTQQETQYF.

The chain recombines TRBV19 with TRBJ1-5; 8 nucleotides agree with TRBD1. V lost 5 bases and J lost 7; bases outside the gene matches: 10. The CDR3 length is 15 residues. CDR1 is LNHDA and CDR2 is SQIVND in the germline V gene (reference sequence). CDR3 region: CASSPDRGQWQPQHF. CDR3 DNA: TGTGCCAGTAGTCCCGACAGGGGTCAATGGCAGCCCCAGCATTTT.

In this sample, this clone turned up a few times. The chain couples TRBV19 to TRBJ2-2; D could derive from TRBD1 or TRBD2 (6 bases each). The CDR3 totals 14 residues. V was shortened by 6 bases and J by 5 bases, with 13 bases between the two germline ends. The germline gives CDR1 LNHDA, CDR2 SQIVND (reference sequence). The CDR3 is CASREGVWTGELFF. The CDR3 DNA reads TGTGCCAGTAGGGAGGGGGTCTGGACCGGGGAGCTGTTTTTT. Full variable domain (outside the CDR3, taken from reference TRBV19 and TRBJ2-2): DGGITQSPKYLFRKEGQNVTLSCEQNLNHDAMYWYRQDPGQGLRLIYYSQIVNDFQKGDIAEGYSVSREKKESFPLTVTSAQKNPTAFYLCASREGVWTGELFFGEGSRLTVL.

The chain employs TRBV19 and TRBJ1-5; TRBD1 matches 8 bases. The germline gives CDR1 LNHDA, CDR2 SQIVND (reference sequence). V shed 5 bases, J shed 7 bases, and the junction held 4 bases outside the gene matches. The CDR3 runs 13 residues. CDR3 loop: CASSLDREQPQHF. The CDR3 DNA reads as TGTGCCAGTAGTCTGGACAGGGAGCAGCCCCAGCATTTT.

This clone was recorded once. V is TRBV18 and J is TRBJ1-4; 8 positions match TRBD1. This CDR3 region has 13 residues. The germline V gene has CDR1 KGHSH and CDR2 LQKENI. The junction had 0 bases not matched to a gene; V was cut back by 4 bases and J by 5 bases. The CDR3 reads CASSRQGNEKLFF. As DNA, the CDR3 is TGTGCCAGCTCACGACAGGGGAATGAAAAACTGTTTTTT.

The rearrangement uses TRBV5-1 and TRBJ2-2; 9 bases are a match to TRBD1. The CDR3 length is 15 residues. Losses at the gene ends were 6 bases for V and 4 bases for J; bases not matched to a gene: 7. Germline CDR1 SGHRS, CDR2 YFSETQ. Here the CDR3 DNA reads TGCGCCAGCACCCTTACAGGGGGCGGCACCGGGGAGCTGTTTTTT. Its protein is CASTLTGGGTGELFF.

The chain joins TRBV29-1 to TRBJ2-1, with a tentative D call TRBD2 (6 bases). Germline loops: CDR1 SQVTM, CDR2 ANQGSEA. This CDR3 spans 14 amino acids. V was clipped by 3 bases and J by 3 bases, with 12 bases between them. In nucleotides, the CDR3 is TGCAGCGTTGATACGGAGACTAGCTACAATGAGCAGTTCTTC. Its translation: CSVDTETSYNEQFF.

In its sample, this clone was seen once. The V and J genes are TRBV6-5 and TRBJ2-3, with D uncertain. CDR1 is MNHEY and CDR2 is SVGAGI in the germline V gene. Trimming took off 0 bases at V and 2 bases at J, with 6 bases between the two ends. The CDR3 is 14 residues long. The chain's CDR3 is CASSYSRSTDTQYF. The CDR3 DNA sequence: TGTGCCAGCAGTTACTCAAGGTCCACAGATACGCAGTATTTT.

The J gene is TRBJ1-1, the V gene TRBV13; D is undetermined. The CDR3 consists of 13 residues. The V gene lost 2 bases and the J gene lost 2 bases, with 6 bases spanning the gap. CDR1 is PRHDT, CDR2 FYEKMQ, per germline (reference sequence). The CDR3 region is CASSLKPNTEAFF. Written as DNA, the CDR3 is TGTGCCAGCAGCTTAAAACCTAACACTGAAGCTTTCTTT.

CDR3 in amino acids: CASSPQGSGTEAFF. In DNA, the CDR3 is TGTGCCAGCAGCCCCCAGGGTTCTGGCACTGAAGCTTTCTTT. V usage is TRBV9 and J usage is TRBJ1-1, with TRBD1 as a possible D gene (5 bases). CDR1 is SGDLS, CDR2 YYNGEE, per germline. V was pared by 4 bases and J by 4 bases, with 14 bases between. The CDR3 runs to 14 residues. Drawing the rest from reference TRBV9 and TRBJ1-1, the complete variable domain is DSGVTQTPKHLITATGQRVTLRCSPRSGDLSVYWYQQSLDQGLQFLIQYYNGEERAKGNILERFSAQQFPDLHSELNLSSLELGDSALYFCASSPQGSGTEAFFGQGTRLTVV.

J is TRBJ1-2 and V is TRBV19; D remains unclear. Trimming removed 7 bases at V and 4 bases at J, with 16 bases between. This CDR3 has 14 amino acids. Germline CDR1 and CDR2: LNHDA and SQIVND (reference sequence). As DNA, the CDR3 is TGTGCCAGTACTCTTGACGGCGAAATCTATGGCTACACCTTC. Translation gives CASTLDGEIYGYTF.

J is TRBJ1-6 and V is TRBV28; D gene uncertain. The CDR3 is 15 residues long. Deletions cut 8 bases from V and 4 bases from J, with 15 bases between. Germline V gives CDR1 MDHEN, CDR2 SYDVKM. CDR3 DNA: TGTGCCAGCGGCTCGAGGACGGGTTATAATTCACCCCTCCACTTT. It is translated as CASGSRTGYNSPLHF. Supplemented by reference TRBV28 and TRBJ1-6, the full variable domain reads DVKVTQSSRYLVKRTGEKVFLECVQDMDHENMFWYRQDPGLGLRLIYFSYDVKMKEKGDIPEGYSVSREKKERFSLILESASTNQTSMYLCASGSRTGYNSPLHFGNGTRLTVT.

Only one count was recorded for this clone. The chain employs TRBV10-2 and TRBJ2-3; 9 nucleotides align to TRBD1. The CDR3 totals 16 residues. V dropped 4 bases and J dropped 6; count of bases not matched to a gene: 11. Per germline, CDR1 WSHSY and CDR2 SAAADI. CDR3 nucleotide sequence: TGCGCCAGCAGTGTTACCGGGACAGGGATGGGGGATACGCAGTATTTT. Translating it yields CASSVTGTGMGDTQYF.